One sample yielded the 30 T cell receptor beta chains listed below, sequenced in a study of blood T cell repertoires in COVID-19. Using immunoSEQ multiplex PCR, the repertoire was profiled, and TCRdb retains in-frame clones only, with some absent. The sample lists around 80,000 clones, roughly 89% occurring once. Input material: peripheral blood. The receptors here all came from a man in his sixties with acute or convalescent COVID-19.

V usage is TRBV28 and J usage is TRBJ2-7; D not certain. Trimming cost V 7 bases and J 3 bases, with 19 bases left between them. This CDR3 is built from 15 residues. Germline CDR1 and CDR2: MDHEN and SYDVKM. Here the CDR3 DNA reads TGTGCCAGCACCCCCAGTTGGAACAGCTTCTACGAGCAGTACTTC. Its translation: CASTPSWNSFYEQYF.

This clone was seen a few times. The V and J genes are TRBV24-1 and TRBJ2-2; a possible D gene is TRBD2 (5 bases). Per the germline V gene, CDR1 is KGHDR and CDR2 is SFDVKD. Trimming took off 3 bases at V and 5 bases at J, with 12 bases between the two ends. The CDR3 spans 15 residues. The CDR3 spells CATSDEGRRTGELFF. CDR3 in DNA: TGTGCCACCAGTGATGAGGGCCGGAGGACCGGGGAGCTGTTTTTT.

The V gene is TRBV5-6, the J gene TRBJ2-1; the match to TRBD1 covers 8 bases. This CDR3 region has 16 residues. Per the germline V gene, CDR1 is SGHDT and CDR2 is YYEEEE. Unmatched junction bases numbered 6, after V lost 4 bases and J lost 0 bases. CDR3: CASSPRTGSSYNEQFF. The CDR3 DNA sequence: TGTGCCAGCAGCCCCAGGACAGGGAGCTCCTACAATGAGCAGTTCTTC.

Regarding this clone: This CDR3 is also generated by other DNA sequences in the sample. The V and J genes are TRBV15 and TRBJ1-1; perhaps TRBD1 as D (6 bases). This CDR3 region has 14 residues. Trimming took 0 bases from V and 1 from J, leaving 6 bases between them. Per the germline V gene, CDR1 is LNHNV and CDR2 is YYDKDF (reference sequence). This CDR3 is CATSRDRGNTEAFF. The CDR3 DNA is TGTGCCACCAGCAGAGACAGGGGGAACACTGAAGCTTTCTTT.

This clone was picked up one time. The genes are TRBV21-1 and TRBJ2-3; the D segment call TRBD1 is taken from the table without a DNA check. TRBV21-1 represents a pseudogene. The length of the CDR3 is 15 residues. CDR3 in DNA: TGTGCCAGCAGCTCACAGCACCCTAGCACAGATACGCAGTATTTT. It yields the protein CASSSQHPSTDTQYF.

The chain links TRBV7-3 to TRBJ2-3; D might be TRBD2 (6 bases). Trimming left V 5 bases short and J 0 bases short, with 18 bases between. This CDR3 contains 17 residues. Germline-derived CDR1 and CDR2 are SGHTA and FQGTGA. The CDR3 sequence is CASSLFVERVSTDTQYF. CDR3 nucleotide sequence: TGTGCCAGCAGCCTGTTCGTCGAGCGGGTTAGCACAGATACGCAGTATTTT.

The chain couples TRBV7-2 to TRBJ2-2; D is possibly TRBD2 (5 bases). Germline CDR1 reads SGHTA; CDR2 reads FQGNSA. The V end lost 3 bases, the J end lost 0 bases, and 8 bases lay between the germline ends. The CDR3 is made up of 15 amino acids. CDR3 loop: CASSLAGPNTGELFF. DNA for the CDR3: TGTGCCAGCAGCTTGGCGGGCCCGAACACCGGGGAGCTGTTTTTT.

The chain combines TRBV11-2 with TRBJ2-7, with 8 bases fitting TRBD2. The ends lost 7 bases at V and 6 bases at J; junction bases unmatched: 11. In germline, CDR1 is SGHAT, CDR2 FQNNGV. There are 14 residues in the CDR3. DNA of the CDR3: TGTGCCAGCACCCCCGCGGGGGGTGGGGGCGAGCAGTACTTC. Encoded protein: CASTPAGGGGEQYF.

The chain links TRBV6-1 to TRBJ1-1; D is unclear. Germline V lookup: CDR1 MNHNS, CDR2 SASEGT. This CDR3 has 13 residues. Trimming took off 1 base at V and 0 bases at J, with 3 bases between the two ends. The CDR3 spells CASSEVVNTEAFF. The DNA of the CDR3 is TGTGCCAGCAGTGAAGTAGTGAACACTGAAGCTTTCTTT.

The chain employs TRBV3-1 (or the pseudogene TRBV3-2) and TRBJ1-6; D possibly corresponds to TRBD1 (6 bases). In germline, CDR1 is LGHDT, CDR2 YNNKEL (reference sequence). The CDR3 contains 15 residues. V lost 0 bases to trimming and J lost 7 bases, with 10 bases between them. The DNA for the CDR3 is TGTGCCAGCAGCCAAGAGGCAGGGGTGAATTCACCCCTCCACTTT. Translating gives CASSQEAGVNSPLHF.

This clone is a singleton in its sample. CDR3 nucleotides: TGCGCCAGCAGTGAAAACGGACTTGAAGCTTTCTTT. It encodes CASSENGLEAFF. The chain joins TRBV10-2 to TRBJ1-1; D is unclear. The CDR3 consists of 12 residues. Trimming removed 3 bases from V and 7 bases from J, with 9 bases in between. Germline CDR1 is WSHSY and CDR2 is SAAADI.

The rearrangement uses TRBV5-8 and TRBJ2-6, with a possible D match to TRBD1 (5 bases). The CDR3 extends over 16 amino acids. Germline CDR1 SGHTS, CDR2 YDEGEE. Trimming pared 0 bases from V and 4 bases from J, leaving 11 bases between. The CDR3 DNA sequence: TGTGCCAGCAGCTTGGGGGTGGGGCCGGGGGCCAACGTCCTGACTTTC. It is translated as CASSLGVGPGANVLTF.

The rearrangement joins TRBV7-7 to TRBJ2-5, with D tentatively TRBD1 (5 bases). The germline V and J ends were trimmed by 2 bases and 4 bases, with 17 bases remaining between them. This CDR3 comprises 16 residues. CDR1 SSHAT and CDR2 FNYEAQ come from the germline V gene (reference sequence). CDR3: CASSLRGRGSGETQYF. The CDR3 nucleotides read TGTGCCAGCAGCTTAAGGGGAAGGGGTTCGGGAGAGACCCAGTACTTC. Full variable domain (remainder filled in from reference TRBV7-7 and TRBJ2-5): GAGVSQSPRYKVTKRGQDVTLRCDPISSHATLYWYQQALGQGPEFLTYFNYEAQPDKSGLPSDRFSAERPEGSISTLTIQRTEQRDSAMYRCASSLRGRGSGETQYFGPGTRLLVL.

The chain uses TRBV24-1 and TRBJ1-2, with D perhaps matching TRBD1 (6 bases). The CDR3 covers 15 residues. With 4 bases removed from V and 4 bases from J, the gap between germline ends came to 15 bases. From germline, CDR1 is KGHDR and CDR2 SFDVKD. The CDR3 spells CATSDPNSRGYGYTF. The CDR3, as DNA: TGTGCCACCAGTGACCCCAATTCCAGGGGCTATGGCTACACCTTC.

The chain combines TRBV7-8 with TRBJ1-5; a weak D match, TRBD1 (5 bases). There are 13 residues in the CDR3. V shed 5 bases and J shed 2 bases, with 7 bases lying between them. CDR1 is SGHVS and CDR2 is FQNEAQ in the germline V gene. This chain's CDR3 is CASSTRGNQPQHF. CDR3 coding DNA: TGTGCCAGCAGCACCAGGGGCAATCAGCCCCAGCATTTT.

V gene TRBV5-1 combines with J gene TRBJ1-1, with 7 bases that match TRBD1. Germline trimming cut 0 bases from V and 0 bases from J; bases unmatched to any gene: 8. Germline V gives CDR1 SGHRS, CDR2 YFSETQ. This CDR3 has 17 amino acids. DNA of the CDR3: TGCGCCAGCAGCTTGGTGGTTGGGACAGAGCTGAACACTGAAGCTTTCTTT. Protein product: CASSLVVGTELNTEAFF.

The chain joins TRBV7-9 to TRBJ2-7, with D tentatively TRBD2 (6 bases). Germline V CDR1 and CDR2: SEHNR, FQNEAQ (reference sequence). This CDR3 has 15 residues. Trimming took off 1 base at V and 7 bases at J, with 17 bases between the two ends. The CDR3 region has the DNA TGTGCCAGCAGCTTAGAGGATAGCGGCGTTACTGAGCAGTACTTC. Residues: CASSLEDSGVTEQYF. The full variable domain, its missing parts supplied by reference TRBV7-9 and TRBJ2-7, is DTGVSQNPRHKITKRGQNVTFRCDPISEHNRLYWYRQTLGQGPEFLTYFQNEAQLEKSRLLSDRFSAERPKGSFSTLEIQRTEQGDSAMYLCASSLEDSGVTEQYFGPGTRLTVT.

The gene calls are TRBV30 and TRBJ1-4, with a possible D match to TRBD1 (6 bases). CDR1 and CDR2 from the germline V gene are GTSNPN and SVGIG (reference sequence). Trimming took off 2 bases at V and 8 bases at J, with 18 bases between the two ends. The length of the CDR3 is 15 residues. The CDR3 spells CAWSRGARGEEKLFF. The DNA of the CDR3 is TGTGCCTGGAGTCGGGGGGCGCGTGGGGAGGAAAAACTGTTTTTT.

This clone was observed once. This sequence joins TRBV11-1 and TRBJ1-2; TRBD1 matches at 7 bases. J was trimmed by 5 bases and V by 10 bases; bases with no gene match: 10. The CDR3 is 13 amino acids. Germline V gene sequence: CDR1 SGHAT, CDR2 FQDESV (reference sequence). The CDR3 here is CATTRDRRYGYTF. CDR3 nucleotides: TGTGCCACCACTAGGGACAGACGATATGGCTACACCTTC. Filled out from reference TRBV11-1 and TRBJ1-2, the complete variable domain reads EAEVAQSPRYKITEKSQAVAFWCDPISGHATLYWYRQILGQGPELLVQFQDESVVDDSQLPKDRFSAERLKGVDSTLKIQPAELGDSAMYLCATTRDRRYGYTFGSGTRLTVV.

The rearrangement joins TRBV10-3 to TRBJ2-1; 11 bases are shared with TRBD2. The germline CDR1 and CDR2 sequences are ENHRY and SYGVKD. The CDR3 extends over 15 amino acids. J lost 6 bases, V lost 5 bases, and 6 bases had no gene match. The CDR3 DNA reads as TGTGCCATCAGTCAACTAGCGGGAGAGGGCAATGAGCAGTTCTTC. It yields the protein CAISQLAGEGNEQFF.

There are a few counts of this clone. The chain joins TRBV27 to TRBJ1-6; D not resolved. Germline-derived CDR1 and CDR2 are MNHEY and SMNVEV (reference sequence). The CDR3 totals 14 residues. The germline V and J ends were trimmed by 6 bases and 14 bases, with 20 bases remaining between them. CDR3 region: CASSFSFRSNALHF. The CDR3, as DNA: TGTGCCAGCAGCTTCTCCTTTCGGAGTAATGCCCTCCACTTT.

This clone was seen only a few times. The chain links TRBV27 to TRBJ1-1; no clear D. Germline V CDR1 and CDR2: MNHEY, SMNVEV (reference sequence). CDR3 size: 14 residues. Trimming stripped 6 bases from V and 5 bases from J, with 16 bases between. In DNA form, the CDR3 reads TGTGCCAGCAGAGCCCTCCCCTCGGGGACTGAAGCTTTCTTT. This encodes CASRALPSGTEAFF.

DNA for the CDR3: TGTGCCAGCAGAGAACAGGGTCGGCAGCCCCAGCATTTT. Protein sequence: CASREQGRQPQHF. The chain joins TRBV6-6 to TRBJ1-5; TRBD1 is a possible D gene (6 bases). This CDR3 comprises 13 residues. CDR1 MNHNY and CDR2 SVGAGI come from the germline V gene (reference sequence). Deletions cut 6 bases from V and 7 bases from J, with 13 bases between.

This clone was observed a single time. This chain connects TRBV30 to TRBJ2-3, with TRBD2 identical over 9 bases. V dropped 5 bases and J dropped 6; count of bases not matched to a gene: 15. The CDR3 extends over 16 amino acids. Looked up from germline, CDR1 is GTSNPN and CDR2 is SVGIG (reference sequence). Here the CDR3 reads CAWSTGPGTSRDTQYF. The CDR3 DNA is TGTGCCTGGTCGACAGGACCTGGGACTAGCAGGGATACGCAGTATTTT.

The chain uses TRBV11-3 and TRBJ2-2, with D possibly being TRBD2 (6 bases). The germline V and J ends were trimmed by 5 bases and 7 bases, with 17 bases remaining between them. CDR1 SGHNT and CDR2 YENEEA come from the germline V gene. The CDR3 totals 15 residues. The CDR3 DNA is TGTGCCAGCAGCGCCGGGACTCCCGTTATCGGGGAGCTGTTTTTT. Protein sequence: CASSAGTPVIGELFF.

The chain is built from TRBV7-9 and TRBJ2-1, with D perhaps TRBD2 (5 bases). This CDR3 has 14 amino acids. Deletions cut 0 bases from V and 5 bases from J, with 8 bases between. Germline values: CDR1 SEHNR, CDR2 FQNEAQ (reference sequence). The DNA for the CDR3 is TGTGCCAGCAGCTTAGCCGGGAACCACAATGAGCAGTTCTTC. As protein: CASSLAGNHNEQFF.

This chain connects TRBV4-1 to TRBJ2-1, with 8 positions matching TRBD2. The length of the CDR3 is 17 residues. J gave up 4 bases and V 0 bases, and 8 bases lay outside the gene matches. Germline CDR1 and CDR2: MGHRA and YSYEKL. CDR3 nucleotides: TGCGCCAGCAGCCAAGATATGGCCGGGAGGGGGTACAATGAGCAGTTCTTC. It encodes CASSQDMAGRGYNEQFF.

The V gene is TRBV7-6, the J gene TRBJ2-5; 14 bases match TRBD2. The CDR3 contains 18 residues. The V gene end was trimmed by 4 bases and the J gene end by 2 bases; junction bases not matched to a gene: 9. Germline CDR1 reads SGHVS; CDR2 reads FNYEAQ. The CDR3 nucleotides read TGTGCCAGCAGCTCCGGACTAGCGGGAGGCCACTTACAAGAGACCCAGTACTTC. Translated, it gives CASSSGLAGGHLQETQYF.

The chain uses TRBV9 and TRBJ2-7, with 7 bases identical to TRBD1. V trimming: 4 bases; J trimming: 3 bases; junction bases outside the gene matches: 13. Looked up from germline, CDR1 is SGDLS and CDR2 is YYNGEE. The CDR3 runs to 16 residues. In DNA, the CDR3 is TGTGCCAGCAGCCCGCAAGAGAGACAGGGCGGCTACGAGCAGTACTTC. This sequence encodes CASSPQERQGGYEQYF.

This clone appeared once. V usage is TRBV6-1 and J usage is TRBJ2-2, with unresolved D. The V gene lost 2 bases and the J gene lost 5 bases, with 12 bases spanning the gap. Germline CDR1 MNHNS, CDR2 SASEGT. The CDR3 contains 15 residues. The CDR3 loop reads CASSERGTLTGELFF. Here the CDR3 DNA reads TGTGCCAGCAGTGAAAGAGGAACGTTAACCGGGGAGCTGTTTTTT.